This TCR beta chain originates from a study of radiotherapy plus CTLA-4 blockade in lung cancer. About the study: Objective responses emerged in under 20% of patients, and around 31% attained disease control.

With ipilimumab providing CTLA-4 blockade, focal radiation was administered to patients who had chemo-refractory metastatic non-small-cell lung cancer. Worth noting for this clone: No antigen is known for it.

Germline CDR1 is MNHEY and CDR2 is SVGAGI. V was trimmed by 2 bases and J by 0 bases, leaving 14 bases between them. The CDR3 is 16 amino acids. Sequencing used immunoSEQ multiplex PCR; TCRdb keeps in-frame clones, though not all of them. The sample records around 55,000 clones, 70% to 85% being singletons. Study-level points and caveats: TCR clones originating in tumors grew in number in blood after radiotherapy plus ipilimumab.

Sample: peripheral blood, taken from a patient treated with radiotherapy plus ipilimumab. This TCR came from a human donor with non-small cell lung cancer whose response to radiotherapy plus ipilimumab could not be evaluated. This chain links TRBV6-5 with TRBJ2-7, with a weak D call TRBD1 (6 bases). The CDR3 nucleotides read TGTGCCAGCAGTTACCTGGACAGCGGACCCTCCTACGAGCAGTACTTC. Residues: CASSYLDSGPSYEQYF.